The rows below give T cell receptor beta chains drawn from one sample of a study of glioma-infiltrating T cells. TCRdb re-derived calls from the multiplex PCR reads in MiXCR, one entry per CDR3 protein. The repertoire holds about 180,000 distinct CDR3 sequences, with more than 35% as singletons. The sequenced material came from glioma tissue, nonneoplastic brain tissue, or PBMCs (not recorded which). Every receptor here comes from a human donor with low-grade glioma or glioblastoma, undergoing nonglioma brain surgery, or in good health (not recorded which). Both conserved end residues are part of each CDR3. D genes are given only for firm matches. Clone size is given for some rows only: seen once, a few or many times, or a class if the clone is expanded.

j_gene: TRBJ2-5
d_gene: TRBD2
v_gene: TRBV7-2
abundance: NA
CDR3nt: TGTGCCAGCTCAGGACTAGCGGGGGGAAAAGAGACCCAGTACTTC
CDR3aa: CASSGLAGGKETQYF

j_gene: TRBJ2-5
d_gene: TRBD1
v_gene: TRBV29-1
abundance: NA
CDR3nt: TGCAGCGGGAACAGGGGTCCCGGAGAGACCCAGTACTTC
CDR3aa: CSGNRGPGETQYF

j_gene: TRBJ2-1
d_gene: NA
v_gene: TRBV28
abundance: many
CDR3nt: TGTGCCAGCAAGATCAGCTCCTACAATGAGCAGTTCTTC
CDR3aa: CASKISSYNEQFF

j_gene: TRBJ2-5
d_gene: NA
v_gene: TRBV11-1
abundance: NA
CDR3nt: TGTGCCAGCAGCTTAGTAGCGACTATCGGGAGTAGGGAGACCCAGTACTTC
CDR3aa: CASSLVATIGSRETQYF

j_gene: TRBJ2-3
d_gene: NA
v_gene: TRBV5-1
abundance: NA
CDR3nt: TGCGCCAGCCGGCCCCCGGGGACAGATACGCAGTATTTT
CDR3aa: CASRPPGTDTQYF

j_gene: TRBJ2-5
d_gene: NA
v_gene: TRBV28
abundance: few
CDR3nt: TGTGCCAGCAGCCCCACCGGGAGCTCGTACCAAGAGACCCAGTACTTC
CDR3aa: CASSPTGSSYQETQYF

j_gene: TRBJ1-5
d_gene: TRBD1
v_gene: TRBV7-9
abundance: many
CDR3nt: TGTGCCAGCAGCGCGTACAGGGGACCCCAGCATTTT
CDR3aa: CASSAYRGPQHF

j_gene: TRBJ1-1
d_gene: NA
v_gene: TRBV11-2
abundance: NA
CDR3nt: TGTGCCAGCAGCCCAACCGGGTATTCGGTGAATGAAGCTTTCTTT
CDR3aa: CASSPTGYSVNEAFF

j_gene: TRBJ1-3
d_gene: NA
v_gene: TRBV4-2
abundance: NA
CDR3nt: TGTGCCAGCAGCCCAAGTGCGGGCCCTGGAAACACCATATATTTT
CDR3aa: CASSPSAGPGNTIYF

j_gene: TRBJ1-2
d_gene: NA
v_gene: TRBV29-1
abundance: NA
CDR3nt: TGCAGCGTGGGGCTGCAGGATTGCTACACCTTC
CDR3aa: CSVGLQDCYTF

j_gene: TRBJ2-1
d_gene: NA
v_gene: TRBV5-4
abundance: NA
CDR3nt: TGTGCCAGCAGCTTGGTAGGACTCGGTAATGAGCAGTTCTTC
CDR3aa: CASSLVGLGNEQFF

j_gene: TRBJ1-5
d_gene: NA
v_gene: TRBV12-3/TRBV12-4
abundance: NA
CDR3nt: TGTGCCAGCAGCCTGTGGAATGATCAGCCCCAGCATTTT
CDR3aa: CASSLWNDQPQHF

j_gene: TRBJ1-1
d_gene: NA
v_gene: TRBV3-1
abundance: many
CDR3nt: TGTGCCAGCAGCCAAGTAAACACTGAAGCTTTCTTT
CDR3aa: CASSQVNTEAFF

j_gene: TRBJ2-7
d_gene: NA
v_gene: TRBV6-1
abundance: many
CDR3nt: TGTGCCAGCAGCAAAGAGGGCAGCGGACCCTACGAGCAGTACTTC
CDR3aa: CASSKEGSGPYEQYF

j_gene: TRBJ2-3
d_gene: NA
v_gene: TRBV7-2
abundance: NA
CDR3nt: TGTGCCAGCAGCTTAGTTCAGGGGCCCACAGATGAGCAGTATTTT
CDR3aa: CASSLVQGPTDEQYF

j_gene: TRBJ2-3
d_gene: NA
v_gene: TRBV5-1
abundance: NA
CDR3nt: TGCGCCAGCAGAGATAGAGGAGATACGCAGTATTTT
CDR3aa: CASRDRGDTQYF

j_gene: TRBJ2-1
d_gene: TRBD2
v_gene: TRBV4-1
abundance: NA
CDR3nt: TGCGCCAGCAGCCAAGATGGACTAGCGGACAGCTCCTACAATAAGCAGTTCTTC
CDR3aa: CASSQDGLADSSYNKQFF

j_gene: TRBJ2-1
d_gene: NA
v_gene: TRBV20-1
abundance: NA
CDR3nt: TGCAGTGCAGCGGGACTAGGGGGCAGTGAGCTGTTCTTC
CDR3aa: CSAAGLGGSELFF

j_gene: TRBJ2-7
d_gene: TRBD2
v_gene: TRBV19
abundance: few
CDR3nt: TGTGCCAGTACAGAGGGACTAGGACCCAGCGAGCAGTACTTC
CDR3aa: CASTEGLGPSEQYF

j_gene: TRBJ2-5
d_gene: NA
v_gene: TRBV2
abundance: NA
CDR3nt: TGTGCCTCCTCACCCGGACAGACGGGAAAGACCCAGTACTTC
CDR3aa: CASSPGQTGKTQYF

j_gene: TRBJ2-1
d_gene: NA
v_gene: TRBV28
abundance: NA
CDR3nt: TGTGCCAGCAGTGCCGCCTTAGCGCCTTATAAGAATGAGCAGTTCTTC
CDR3aa: CASSAALAPYKNEQFF

j_gene: TRBJ2-5
d_gene: NA
v_gene: TRBV7-7
abundance: NA
CDR3nt: TGTGCCAGCAGCTTCCACCCCGGTTCAGGCGGTGAGACCCAGTACTTC
CDR3aa: CASSFHPGSGGETQYF

j_gene: TRBJ1-1
d_gene: NA
v_gene: TRBV2
abundance: NA
CDR3nt: TGTGCCAGCAGTGAGGTGAACAATGAAGCTTTATTT
CDR3aa: CASSEVNNEALF

j_gene: TRBJ2-7
d_gene: TRBD1
v_gene: TRBV6-1
abundance: many
CDR3nt: TGTGCCAGCAGTTCCCCTCGGACAGGGGAGGTTTTTGAGCAGTACTTC
CDR3aa: CASSSPRTGEVFEQYF

j_gene: TRBJ2-2
d_gene: NA
v_gene: TRBV10-3
abundance: few
CDR3nt: TGTGCCATCAGTGATGCACGGACGAACACCGGGGAGCTGTTTTTT
CDR3aa: CAISDARTNTGELFF

j_gene: TRBJ1-2
d_gene: NA
v_gene: TRBV7-9
abundance: few
CDR3nt: TGTGCCAGCAGCTTAGCTGCGGGGCACCATGGCTACACCTTC
CDR3aa: CASSLAAGHHGYTF

j_gene: TRBJ2-3
d_gene: NA
v_gene: TRBV20-1
abundance: many
CDR3nt: TGCAGTGCTTCCTCGGTTGGGGGAGGGGGAGATACGCAGTATTTT
CDR3aa: CSASSVGGGGDTQYF

j_gene: TRBJ1-3
d_gene: TRBD1
v_gene: TRBV20-1
abundance: NA
CDR3nt: TGCAGTGCCACCCGGACAGGTGGAAAAACCATATACTTT
CDR3aa: CSATRTGGKTIYF

j_gene: TRBJ2-5
d_gene: TRBD1
v_gene: TRBV6-1
abundance: NA
CDR3nt: TGCGCCAGCAGCCGGACAGGGGAGACCCGGTACTTC
CDR3aa: CASSRTGETRYF

j_gene: TRBJ2-2
d_gene: NA
v_gene: TRBV15
abundance: many
CDR3nt: TGTGCCACCACGGGCCGCGCGACCGGGGAGCTGTTTTTT
CDR3aa: CATTGRATGELFF

j_gene: TRBJ2-3
d_gene: TRBD2
v_gene: TRBV6-1
abundance: many
CDR3nt: TGTGCCAGCGATGGGACTAGCGGGGACCCCACAGATACGCAGTATTTT
CDR3aa: CASDGTSGDPTDTQYF

j_gene: TRBJ2-1
d_gene: TRBD2
v_gene: TRBV4-2
abundance: NA
CDR3nt: TGTGCCAGCAGCCAAGATCAGGCTAGCGGAAACAATGATCAGTTCTTC
CDR3aa: CASSQDQASGNNDQFF

j_gene: TRBJ1-1
d_gene: NA
v_gene: TRBV7-9
abundance: NA
CDR3nt: TGTGCCAGCAGCTTAGGGGGACGAGGACAGATGAACACTGAAGCTTTCTTT
CDR3aa: CASSLGGRGQMNTEAFF

j_gene: TRBJ2-7
d_gene: TRBD1
v_gene: TRBV19
abundance: NA
CDR3nt: TGTGCCAGTAGTGCCTTCCCGACAGGGAACTACTACGAGCAGTACTTC
CDR3aa: CASSAFPTGNYYEQYF

j_gene: TRBJ2-3
d_gene: NA
v_gene: TRBV27
abundance: large
CDR3nt: TGTGCCAGCAGTTTATCCCCCCAGGGAGGTGGGACGCAGTATTTT
CDR3aa: CASSLSPQGGGTQYF

j_gene: TRBJ1-2
d_gene: NA
v_gene: TRBV29-1
abundance: few
CDR3nt: TGCAGCGTTTTCAACAGGGAAGGTGCGCACTATGGCTACACCTTC
CDR3aa: CSVFNREGAHYGYTF

j_gene: TRBJ2-2
d_gene: TRBD2
v_gene: TRBV4-2
abundance: many
CDR3nt: TGTGCCAGCAGCCAGCCAGCGGGAGGTAACACCGGGGAGCTGTTTTTT
CDR3aa: CASSQPAGGNTGELFF